The 32 T cell receptor beta chains below all came from one sample that was sequenced in a study of T cell clonality in common variable immunodeficiency. Some clones are missing from TCRdb's copy, which holds only in-frame ones; the method was immunoSEQ multiplex PCR. There are about 64,000 clones in the sample, none observed a single time. The specimen was peripheral blood mononuclear cells. Receptor source: a person aged 18 to 75 in good health.

This clone was seen many times. The read halts 3 residues ahead of the CDR3 end, with the missing end drawn from the germline J gene. The V call is TRBV4-2, the J call TRBJ2-7, with 8 positions matching TRBD2. This CDR3 comprises 14 residues. The ends lost 4 bases at V and 1 base at J; junction bases unmatched: 3. Germline V lookup: CDR1 LGHNA, CDR2 YNFKEQ. The CDR3 DNA, read in part, is TGTGCCAGCAGCCCAGCGGGGGATTCCTACGAG. Its translation is CASSPAGDSYE. The whole CDR3 sequence reads CASSPAGDSYEQYF.

There are many counts of this clone. Read data end 3 residues before the CDR3 end; the end is taken from the germline J gene. The chain recombines TRBV5-1 with TRBJ2-1; 9 nucleotides align to TRBD1. J was trimmed by 7 bases and V by 4 bases; bases with no gene match: 9. Germline CDR1 and CDR2: SGHRS and YFSETQ. This CDR3 has 15 residues. CDR3 residues: CASSGTGKNENEQFF. The covered CDR3 bases are TGCGCCAGCAGCGGGACAGGGAAAAATGAAAATGAG.

This clone was seen ten or more times. The part of the CDR3 DNA that was read is TGCGCCAGCAGTGAGGAGGGGAGGACCTACGAG. Its translation is CASSEEGRTYE. The entire CDR3 reads CASSEEGRTYEQYF. The genes are TRBV10-1 and TRBJ2-7, with D possibly being TRBD2 (6 bases). The read is 3 residues too short to cover the CDR3 end, so that end is filled in from the germline J gene. Trimming left V 2 bases short and J 2 bases short, with 10 bases between. The CDR3 runs to 14 residues. The germline V gene encodes CDR1 WNHNN and CDR2 SYGVQD (reference sequence).

This clone was seen repeatedly, ten times or more. The sequence runs out 3 residues before the end of the CDR3; the remainder is reconstructed from the germline J gene. The rearrangement joins TRBV5-4 to TRBJ2-7; 11 bases are shared with TRBD2. The CDR3 has 16 residues. J was trimmed by 6 bases and V by 4 bases; bases with no gene match: 12. Per germline, CDR1 SGHNT and CDR2 YYREEE (reference sequence). The CDR3 bases that were read are TGTGCCAGCAGCCTGGGGCTAGCGGGGGGACTTTCCGAG. Translation: CASSLGLAGGLSE. In full, the CDR3 is CASSLGLAGGLSEQYF.

Note on this clone: The read gets to within 3 residues of the CDR3 end, and the germline J gene fills in the rest. This chain joins TRBV2 and TRBJ1-5, with 7 bases that match TRBD1. The CDR3 contains 17 residues. Looked up from germline, CDR1 is SNHLY and CDR2 is FYNNEI. With V trimmed by 2 bases and J by 8 bases, 15 bases remained unmatched. Incomplete CDR3 DNA: TGTGCCAGCAGTGAACGCCAGACAGGGCCCCGGGGTGAGCCC. Amino acids: CASSERQTGPRGEP. The whole CDR3 sequence is CASSERQTGPRGEPQHF.

This clone was observed many times. The read ends 3 residues before the CDR3 terminus; that terminus is restored from the germline J gene. The chain couples TRBV5-1 to TRBJ2-7; 13 positions match TRBD2. V was pared by 3 bases and J by 6 bases, with 9 bases of the junction left unmatched. This CDR3 spans 16 amino acids. CDR1 and CDR2 from the germline V gene are SGHRS and YFSETQ. The chain's CDR3 is CASSSQTSGGLIEQYF. The part of the CDR3 DNA that was read is TGCGCCAGCAGCTCCCAGACTAGCGGGGGGCTTATCGAG.

Many counts were recorded for this clone. The read is 3 residues too short to cover the CDR3 end, so that end is filled in from the germline J gene. The chain links TRBV5-1 to TRBJ2-5, with 14 bases identical to TRBD2. After removal of 3 bases from V and 1 base from J, the junction contained 8 bases not matched to a gene. The CDR3 is 18 amino acids. Germline CDR1 and CDR2: SGHRS and YFSETQ. The covered CDR3 bases are TGCGCCAGCAGCTCGGGGACTAGCGGGAGATTTTTCCAAGAGACC. Protein sequence: CASSSGTSGRFFQET. The whole CDR3 is CASSSGTSGRFFQETQYF.

This clone was seen repeatedly, ten times or more. Sequencing ends 3 residues short of the CDR3 end; the germline J gene provides the rest. This chain connects TRBV10-3 to TRBJ1-2, with 9 bases identical to TRBD1. Per germline, CDR1 ENHRY and CDR2 SYGVKD. Trimming removed 4 bases from V and 6 bases from J; junction bases left unmatched: 3. The CDR3 has 13 amino acids. Incomplete CDR3 DNA: TGTGCCATCAGTGGACAGGGGGGTCATGGC. Translated, it gives CAISGQGGHG. The complete CDR3 sequence is CAISGQGGHGYTF.

This clone was recorded at least ten times. The chain's CDR3 is CASSLDRNSYEQYF. CDR3 DNA, as far as it was read: TGTGCCAGCAGCTTAGACAGGAACTCCTACGAG. The genes are TRBV7-2 and TRBJ2-7, with TRBD1 as a possible D gene (5 bases). With the read ending 3 residues before the CDR3 end, the germline J gene is used to fill in that end. The V gene's germline CDR1 is SGHTA and CDR2 FQGNSA. Between the trimmed V and J ends, which lost 1 base and 0 bases, there was a span of 7 bases. The CDR3 is 14 amino acids.

This clone was seen at least ten times. Coverage ceases 3 residues before the CDR3 finishes, and the germline J gene fills in the end. The rearrangement links TRBV7-6 to TRBJ1-5, with D tentatively TRBD1 (6 bases). The germline V and J ends were trimmed by 5 bases and 3 bases, with 11 bases remaining between them. Germline-derived CDR1 and CDR2 are SGHVS and FNYEAQ. The CDR3 is 14 residues long. The part of the CDR3 DNA that was read is TGTGCCAGCAGCCAGGACAGCGACAATCAGCCC. This codes for CASSQDSDNQP. The whole CDR3 is CASSQDSDNQPQHF.

This clone has at least ten counts. The sequenced fragment ends 3 residues before the CDR3 boundary, so the rest is inferred from the germline J gene. This sequence joins TRBV19 and TRBJ1-3; 7 nucleotides agree with TRBD1. Trimming cost V 6 bases and J 4 bases; bases outside gene matches: 9. CDR3 length: 15 amino acids. CDR1 and CDR2 from the germline V gene are LNHDA and SQIVND (reference sequence). CDR3 residues: CASRPQGDTGNTIYF. The sequenced CDR3 bases are TGTGCCAGTAGGCCTCAGGGGGATACGGGAAACACC.

This clone was seen many times. The sequenced fragment ends 3 residues before the CDR3 boundary, so the rest is inferred from the germline J gene. The chain combines TRBV6-4 with TRBJ2-2; a possible D gene is TRBD2 (6 bases). This CDR3 is 14 amino acids long. Looked up from germline, CDR1 is MRHNA and CDR2 is SNTAGT. V was shortened by 3 bases and J by 6 bases, with 11 bases between the two germline ends. This CDR3 reads CASSEGEEAGELFF. CDR3 bases read: TGTGCCAGCAGTGAAGGGGAGGAGGCCGGGGAG.

This clone has ten or more counts. From the germline J gene comes the end of the CDR3, since the read stops 3 residues before it. The chain recombines TRBV30 with TRBJ1-2, with D tentatively TRBD1 (5 bases). This CDR3 has 11 amino acids. Trimming took off 7 bases at V and 3 bases at J, with 9 bases between the two ends. From germline, CDR1 is GTSNPN and CDR2 SVGIG (reference sequence). CDR3 in amino acids: CAFDSHYGYTF. The CDR3 DNA, read in part, is TGTGCCTTCGACAGTCACTATGGC.

This clone was recorded many times. The read finishes 3 residues shy of the CDR3 end, and the germline J gene is used to complete it. The chain uses TRBV18 and TRBJ2-1, with D tentatively TRBD2 (5 bases). Germline-derived CDR1 and CDR2 are KGHSH and LQKENI. The CDR3 has 16 residues. Trimming stripped 2 bases from V and 0 bases from J, with 11 bases between. Incomplete CDR3 DNA: TGTGCCAGCTCACCAGGGGTCGGACTCTCCTACAATGAG. As protein: CASSPGVGLSYNE. The whole CDR3 protein reads CASSPGVGLSYNEQFF.

This clone was seen at least ten times. The read ends 3 residues early relative to the CDR3; the germline J gene fills the gap. The rearrangement joins TRBV11-2 to TRBJ2-1, with a possible D match to TRBD1 (6 bases). CDR1 is SGHAT, CDR2 FQNNGV, per germline. The CDR3 contains 15 residues. V was clipped by 0 bases and J by 8 bases, with 14 bases between them. CDR3 DNA (partial): TGTGCCAGCAGCTTAGAGGGGGCCCTTAAAGATGAG. This encodes CASSLEGALKDE. The full CDR3 sequence reads CASSLEGALKDEQFF.

This clone appeared many times. The read comes to an end 3 residues before the CDR3 does, leaving the germline J gene to fill in the end. The chain recombines TRBV4-1 with TRBJ2-7, with TRBD2 identical over 7 bases. Per germline, CDR1 MGHRA and CDR2 YSYEKL. The junction had 7 bases not matched to a gene; V was cut back by 3 bases and J by 5 bases. The CDR3 extends over 14 amino acids. The DNA read from the CDR3 is TGCGCCAGCAGCCACACCGGGACTAAGAACGAG. It specifies CASSHTGTKNE. The entire CDR3 reads CASSHTGTKNEQYF.

At least ten counts were recorded for this clone. The CDR3 extends 3 residues past the end of the read, so its final part is completed from the germline J gene. The chain recombines TRBV5-1 with TRBJ1-1; D is possibly TRBD1 (5 bases). This CDR3 comprises 13 residues. CDR1 is SGHRS, CDR2 YFSETQ, per germline. CDR3 sequence reads: CASSLEGTGEAFF. The sequenced part of the CDR3 DNA is TGCGCCAGCAGCTTGGAGGGGACTGGGGAA.

This clone showed up many times. The CDR3 loop reads CASSSGTMVPYEQYF. The CDR3 bases that were read are TGTGCCAGTAGTAGCGGCACAATGGTCCCCTACGAG. The chain links TRBV19 to TRBJ2-7; D not certain. Sequencing ends 3 residues short of the CDR3 end; the germline J gene provides the rest. Germline lookup yields CDR1 LNHDA and CDR2 SQIVND (reference sequence). Trimming pared 4 bases from V and 2 bases from J, leaving 15 bases between. This CDR3 spans 15 amino acids. The full variable domain, in which reference TRBV19 and TRBJ2-7 provide the parts outside the CDR3, is DGGITQSPKYLFRKEGQNVTLSCEQNLNHDAMYWYRQDPGQGLRLIYYSQIVNDFQKGDIAEGYSVSREKKESFPLTVTSAQKNPTAFYLCASSSGTMVPYEQYFGPGTRLTVT.

This clone was detected many times. CDR3 DNA (partial): TGCAGTGCTCAAGGCTCTAGCGGGCGCTACAATGAG. Translation: CSAQGSSGRYNE. The whole CDR3 sequence is CSAQGSSGRYNEQFF. The chain uses TRBV20-1 and TRBJ2-1; 8 bases agree with TRBD2. From the germline J gene comes the end of the CDR3, since the read stops 3 residues before it. V dropped 5 bases and J dropped 3; count of bases not matched to a gene: 9. This CDR3 has 15 amino acids. Germline CDR1 DFQATT, CDR2 SNEGSKA (reference sequence).

In its sample, this clone was seen many times. This CDR3 reads CASSQGAYNEQFF. Partial CDR3 DNA: TGTGCCAGCTCACAGGGGGCCTACAATGAG. This rearrangement joins TRBV18 to TRBJ2-1; possibly TRBD1 for D (6 bases). The CDR3 end is not reached by the read, which stops 3 residues before it; the germline J gene fills it in. Germline CDR1 KGHSH, CDR2 LQKENI. This CDR3 region has 13 residues. Trimming took 4 bases from V and 2 from J, leaving 6 bases between them.

This clone was seen many times. The CDR3 end falls 3 residues outside the read, so it is completed with the germline J gene. The chain joins TRBV5-1 to TRBJ2-5, with 10 bases aligning to TRBD2. Germline loops: CDR1 SGHRS, CDR2 YFSETQ. The CDR3 runs 13 residues. Trimming at V came to 7 bases and at J to 5 bases, leaving 5 bases not matched to a gene. CDR3 amino acids: CASSRTSGETQYF. The DNA read from the CDR3 is TGCGCCAGCTCCCGGACTAGCGGTGAGACC.

There are many counts of this clone. The CDR3 end falls 3 residues outside the read, so it is completed with the germline J gene. V is TRBV20-1 and J is TRBJ1-5; D is unresolved. Trimming took 3 bases from V and 2 from J, leaving 8 bases between them. CDR1 is DFQATT and CDR2 is SNEGSKA in the germline V gene (reference sequence). The length of the CDR3 is 13 residues. Incomplete CDR3 DNA: TGCAGTGCTAGGGCATCAGGCAATCAGCCC. Protein product: CSARASGNQP. The whole CDR3 protein reads CSARASGNQPQHF.

This clone has ten or more counts. The CDR3 reads CASSQDLNRGGETQYF. The DNA read from the CDR3 is TGTGCCAGCAGCCAAGACCTCAACAGGGGCGGAGAGACC. The chain has TRBV14 and TRBJ2-5; TRBD1 matches 7 bases. The CDR3 goes on 3 residues after the read ends, and that part is filled in from the germline J gene. Germline CDR1 is SGHDN and CDR2 is FVKESK. The trim removed 0 bases at V and 4 bases at J, leaving 8 bases unmatched. The CDR3 has 16 amino acids.

Ten or more counts support this clone. The DNA ends 3 residues before the CDR3 does, and the rest of the CDR3 is filled in from the germline J gene. This sequence joins TRBV7-9 and TRBJ2-1; 12 nucleotides match TRBD2. The CDR3 extends over 15 amino acids. The V gene's germline CDR1 is SEHNR and CDR2 FQNEAQ (reference sequence). The trim removed 3 bases at V and 5 bases at J, leaving 2 bases unmatched. The CDR3 DNA, read in part, is TGTGCCAGCAGCTTCGGACTAGCGGGAAACAATGAG. Its translation: CASSFGLAGNNE. The full CDR3 protein reads CASSFGLAGNNEQFF. Filled out from reference TRBV7-9 and TRBJ2-1, the complete variable domain reads DTGVSQNPRHKITKRGQNVTFRCDPISEHNRLYWYRQTLGQGPEFLTYFQNEAQLEKSRLLSDRFSAERPKGSFSTLEIQRTEQGDSAMYLCASSFGLAGNNEQFFGPGTRLTVL.

This clone was observed at least ten times. The DNA ends 3 residues before the CDR3 does, and the rest of the CDR3 is filled in from the germline J gene. The rearrangement links TRBV28 to TRBJ2-5; 12 nucleotides line up with TRBD2. V was clipped by 4 bases and J by 5 bases; unmatched bases: 5. The germline CDR1 and CDR2 sequences are MDHEN and SYDVKM. This CDR3 spans 15 amino acids. The sequenced part of the CDR3 DNA is TGTGCCAGCAGTTCGACTAGCGGGAGCTACGAGACC. As protein: CASSSTSGSYET. The complete CDR3 protein is CASSSTSGSYETQYF.

This clone occurred many times. CDR3 amino acids: CASGLQGQGYDEQYF. CDR3 DNA, as far as it was read: TGCGCCAGCGGGTTACAGGGGCAGGGATACGACGAG. The chain links TRBV5-1 to TRBJ2-7; TRBD1 matches at 7 bases. The read ends 3 residues before the CDR3 terminus; that terminus is restored from the germline J gene. V was pared by 7 bases and J by 5 bases, with 15 bases of the junction left unmatched. Germline lookup yields CDR1 SGHRS and CDR2 YFSETQ. The CDR3 spans 15 residues. The full variable domain, rest sourced from reference TRBV5-1 and TRBJ2-7, is KAGVTQTPRYLIKTRGQQVTLSCSPISGHRSVSWYQQTPGQGLQFLFEYFSETQRNKGNFPGRFSGRQFSNSRSEMNVSTLELGDSALYLCASGLQGQGYDEQYFGPGTRLTVT.

This clone was seen repeatedly, ten times or more. The read terminates 3 residues before the CDR3 end, so the remaining end is supplied by the germline J gene. The V and J genes are TRBV10-1 and TRBJ1-1; possibly TRBD1 for D (6 bases). The CDR3 has 13 amino acids. The V end was cut by 6 bases, the J end by 1 base, with 9 bases between. Germline CDR1 WNHNN, CDR2 SYGVQD (reference sequence). CDR3 region: CASSQGPNTEAFF. The covered CDR3 bases are TGCGCCAGCAGCCAGGGGCCGAACACTGAA.

This clone occurred many times. The CDR3 reads CASSPGTENTGELFF. Partial CDR3 DNA: TGCGCCAGCAGCCCCGGGACAGAGAACACCGGGGAG. The genes are TRBV5-1 and TRBJ2-2; 7 nucleotides line up with TRBD1. The read gets to within 3 residues of the CDR3 end, and the germline J gene fills in the rest. CDR3 length: 15 amino acids. Germline-derived CDR1 and CDR2 are SGHRS and YFSETQ. J was trimmed by 1 base and V by 4 bases; bases with no gene match: 4.

The sample holds a few counts of this clone. The read is 3 residues too short to cover the CDR3 end, so that end is filled in from the germline J gene. The chain links TRBV7-6 to TRBJ1-3; D not resolved. The CDR3 covers 16 residues. Between the trimmed V and J ends, which lost 5 bases and 0 bases, there was a span of 14 bases. Germline values: CDR1 SGHVS, CDR2 FNYEAQ. The CDR3 loop is CASSRKTSGSGNTIYF. The DNA read from the CDR3 is TGTGCCAGCAGCAGAAAAACGTCGGGCTCTGGAAACACC.

This clone occurred many times. The read terminates 3 residues before the CDR3 end, so the remaining end is supplied by the germline J gene. The genes are TRBV28 and TRBJ2-2; 9 positions match TRBD1. Germline assignment: CDR1 MDHEN and CDR2 SYDVKM. This CDR3 is built from 16 residues. V shed 8 bases and J 6 bases; nucleotides not matched to a gene: 13. The CDR3 reads CASAGSGQGTAGELFF. The covered CDR3 bases are TGTGCCAGCGCCGGGTCAGGACAGGGGACGGCCGGGGAG.

About this clone: The CDR3 extends 3 residues past the end of the read, so its final part is completed from the germline J gene. Different DNA sequences within this sample yield the same CDR3. The chain combines TRBV5-4 with TRBJ2-1; a weak D match, TRBD2 (6 bases). CDR1 SGHNT and CDR2 YYREEE come from the germline V gene (reference sequence). The CDR3 is 14 residues long. The germline V and J ends were trimmed by 4 bases and 3 bases, with 11 bases remaining between them. Incomplete CDR3 DNA: TGTGCCAGCAGCCTTCGGGGGAGCTACAATGAG. Amino acids: CASSLRGSYNE. The whole CDR3 region reads CASSLRGSYNEQFF.

The table lists this clone with many counts. The CDR3 goes on 3 residues after the read ends, and that part is filled in from the germline J gene. The V call is TRBV4-1, the J call TRBJ1-1; TRBD1 might be the D (6 bases). Trimming stripped 1 base from V and 6 bases from J, with 15 bases between. Per germline, CDR1 MGHRA and CDR2 YSYEKL. The CDR3 totals 15 residues. Partial CDR3 DNA: TGCGCCAGCAGCCAAGTTAACGGACAGCGTCCTGAA. This sequence encodes CASSQVNGQRPE. The CDR3, in full, reads CASSQVNGQRPEAFF.